The 30 T cell receptor beta chains listed next were all sequenced from one sample in a study of CD8+ T cells in alopecia areata. Extracted from the samples, RNA was reverse transcribed into cDNA to serve as the sequencing template. Clones were read by immunoSEQ multiplex PCR, and TCRdb kept only the in-frame ones, dropping some. Of 90,000 to 100,000 clones in the sample, around 55% were seen once. The sample's treatment: oral pan-JAK inhibitor, 5-10 mg twice daily. The sample consisted of CD8+ T cells sorted from blood, taken at week 4, from a patient treated with tofacitinib. These TCRs come from a human donor with alopecia areata.

This clone was detected only a few times. The chain carries TRBV27 and TRBJ2-6; the D gene is possibly TRBD1 (5 bases). The ends were cut back, 10 bases at V and 0 bases at J, with 13 bases in the middle. The germline CDR1 and CDR2 sequences are MNHEY and SMNVEV (reference sequence). CDR3 length: 15 residues. This chain's CDR3 is CATTPDSSGANVLTF. The CDR3, as DNA: TGTGCCACTACACCTGACAGCTCTGGGGCCAACGTCCTGACTTTC. The variable domain in full, with the rest retrieved from reference TRBV27 and TRBJ2-6, is EAQVTQNPRYLITVTGKKLTVTCSQNMNHEYMSWYRQDPGLGLRQIYYSMNVEVTDKGDVPEGYKVSRKEKRNFPLILESPSPNQTSLYFCATTPDSSGANVLTFGAGSRLTVL.

The genes are TRBV9 and TRBJ2-5; D gene unclear. Germline values: CDR1 SGDLS, CDR2 YYNGEE. Deletions cut 0 bases from V and 5 bases from J, with 14 bases between. The CDR3 covers 15 residues. The CDR3 DNA sequence: TGTGCCAGCAGCGTAGTAGGCGAATTATGGGAGACCCAGTACTTC. This encodes CASSVVGELWETQYF.

The chain is built from TRBV5-1 and TRBJ2-5; 9 nucleotides align to TRBD2. The CDR3 extends over 13 amino acids. Germline assignment: CDR1 SGHRS and CDR2 YFSETQ. With 7 bases clipped from V and 2 bases from J, the junction kept 3 bases outside the gene matches. The DNA for the CDR3 is TGCGCCAGCGTCCTAGCGGGGCAAGAGACCCAGTACTTC. Protein sequence: CASVLAGQETQYF. Full variable domain (rest looked up from reference TRBV5-1 and TRBJ2-5): KAGVTQTPRYLIKTRGQQVTLSCSPISGHRSVSWYQQTPGQGLQFLFEYFSETQRNKGNFPGRFSGRQFSNSRSEMNVSTLELGDSALYLCASVLAGQETQYFGPGTRLLVL.

The chain employs TRBV27 and TRBJ1-2; D ambiguous. This CDR3 comprises 12 residues. The V end lost 7 bases, the J end lost 7 bases, and 13 bases lay between the germline ends. The germline gives CDR1 MNHEY, CDR2 SMNVEV (reference sequence). This chain's CDR3 is CASMARSAGYTF. CDR3 nucleotide sequence: TGTGCCAGCATGGCCCGATCAGCTGGCTACACCTTC.

In this sample, this clone turned up once. V usage is TRBV13 and J usage is TRBJ1-1; D ambiguous. This CDR3 region has 14 residues. The germline CDR1 and CDR2 sequences are PRHDT and FYEKMQ (reference sequence). With 2 bases removed from V and 5 bases from J, the gap between germline ends came to 12 bases. CDR3 loop: CASSLYSATTEAFF. In DNA form, the CDR3 reads TGTGCCAGCAGCTTATACTCAGCGACAACTGAAGCTTTCTTT. Complete variable domain (other parts from reference TRBV13 and TRBJ1-1): AAGVIQSPRHLIKEKRETATLKCYPIPRHDTVYWYQQGPGQDPQFLISFYEKMQSDKGSIPDRFSAQQFSDYHSELNMSSLELGDSALYFCASSLYSATTEAFFGQGTRLTVV.

This clone has only a few counts. The CDR3 DNA sequence: TGTGCCAGTACCGAGACAGGGACCCCCTACAATGAGCAGTTCTTC. Translating it yields CASTETGTPYNEQFF. This chain connects TRBV19 to TRBJ2-1, with 7 nucleotides matching TRBD1. Germline V gene data show CDR1 as LNHDA and CDR2 as SQIVND (reference sequence). This CDR3 spans 15 amino acids. V lost 7 bases and J lost 2; bases outside the gene matches: 8.

The rearrangement links TRBV29-1 to TRBJ2-1; maybe TRBD1 (6 bases). The germline V gene has CDR1 SQVTM and CDR2 ANQGSEA. V gave up 4 bases and J gave up 6 bases, with 16 bases separating them. The CDR3 length is 14 residues. CDR3: CSVGGQGLGNEQFF. The DNA of the CDR3 is TGCAGCGTTGGAGGGCAGGGGTTGGGCAATGAGCAGTTCTTC.

V usage is TRBV29-1 and J usage is TRBJ1-1; D is unclear. Germline CDR1 reads SQVTM; CDR2 reads ANQGSEA. Trimming removed 5 bases at V and 4 bases at J, with 14 bases between. This CDR3 is built from 13 residues. The CDR3 DNA follows: TGCAGCGTTCAGGACGGGGTTGGCACTGAAGCTTTCTTT. It specifies CSVQDGVGTEAFF.

As DNA, the CDR3 is TGTGCCAGCAGCATTGACTCGGGGCAAGGAGGCTACACCTTC. This codes for CASSIDSGQGGYTF. The chain links TRBV5-4 to TRBJ1-2, with a tentative D call TRBD1 (5 bases). The germline gives CDR1 SGHNT, CDR2 YYREEE (reference sequence). The CDR3 runs 14 residues. Trimming cost V 4 bases and J 8 bases, with 18 bases left between them.

The rearrangement links TRBV27 to TRBJ1-5; D is perhaps TRBD1 (5 bases). Germline V CDR1 and CDR2: MNHEY, SMNVEV (reference sequence). This CDR3 has 16 residues. Deletions cut 5 bases from V and 0 bases from J, with 14 bases between. The CDR3 sequence is CASSPLGAYSNQPQHF. DNA for the CDR3: TGTGCCAGCAGTCCCCTAGGGGCTTATAGCAATCAGCCCCAGCATTTT.

This clone came up many times. The chain joins TRBV7-6 to TRBJ2-3; D possibly corresponds to TRBD2 (5 bases). Trimming left V 5 bases short and J 0 bases short, with 12 bases between. The CDR3 has 15 amino acids. Germline CDR1 SGHVS, CDR2 FNYEAQ. CDR3 sequence reads: CASSTITSSTDTQYF. CDR3 bases: TGTGCCAGCAGCACAATAACTAGTAGCACAGATACGCAGTATTTT. Combining the CDR3 with reference TRBV7-6 and TRBJ2-3 gives the whole variable domain GAGVSQSPRYKVTKRGQDVALRCDPISGHVSLYWYRQALGQGPEFLTYFNYEAQQDKSGLPNDRFSAERPEGSISTLTIQRTEQRDSAMYRCASSTITSSTDTQYFGPGTRLTVL.

The V gene is TRBV28, the J gene TRBJ1-5; TRBD1 matches 8 bases. With V trimmed by 9 bases and J by 5 bases, 6 bases remained unmatched. Germline V gene sequence: CDR1 MDHEN, CDR2 SYDVKM. CDR3 length: 13 amino acids. CDR3 sequence (DNA): TGTGCCAGTTCCACAGGGGGACATCAGCCCCAGCATTTT. Protein: CASSTGGHQPQHF.

The chain links TRBV2 to TRBJ2-7; D uncertain. The V and J ends lost 6 bases and 2 bases respectively, with 14 bases between them. This CDR3 comprises 14 residues. The V gene's germline CDR1 is SNHLY and CDR2 FYNNEI. DNA of the CDR3: TGTGCCAGCAGCTTTAGAGGTGGCGCCTACGAGCAGTACTTC. Protein product: CASSFRGGAYEQYF.

In DNA, the CDR3 is TGCGCCAGCAGCTTGGTCACTAGCGGGATTGATGAGCAGTTCTTC. Amino acid sequence: CASSLVTSGIDEQFF. This chain uses TRBV5-1 with TRBJ2-1; 10 bases map to TRBD2. CDR3 length equals 15 residues. After removal of 0 bases from V and 8 bases from J, the junction contained 5 bases not matched to a gene. The germline CDR1 and CDR2 sequences are SGHRS and YFSETQ. Full variable domain (rest looked up from reference TRBV5-1 and TRBJ2-1): KAGVTQTPRYLIKTRGQQVTLSCSPISGHRSVSWYQQTPGQGLQFLFEYFSETQRNKGNFPGRFSGRQFSNSRSEMNVSTLELGDSALYLCASSLVTSGIDEQFFGPGTRLTVL.

This clone was seen once. The CDR3 nucleotides are TGTGCCAGCAGCCTGGGACAGGAAGTCTCCTACGAGCAGTACTTC. As protein: CASSLGQEVSYEQYF. The rearrangement uses TRBV4-2 and TRBJ2-7, with TRBD1 matching 8 bases. The CDR3 runs 15 residues. The germline CDR1 and CDR2 sequences are LGHNA and YNFKEQ. Trimming cost V 4 bases and J 0 bases; bases outside gene matches: 5.

The rearrangement joins TRBV7-9 to TRBJ1-2, with 7 bases fitting TRBD1. The CDR3 is 16 residues long. Germline lookup yields CDR1 SEHNR and CDR2 FQNEAQ (reference sequence). The junction had 12 bases not matched to a gene; V was cut back by 5 bases and J by 3 bases. The CDR3 coding sequence is TGTGCCAGCAGCACCGGGACAGCCCCTGATTACTATGGCTACACCTTC. It specifies CASSTGTAPDYYGYTF.

This clone was picked up one time. Other DNA sequences from this sample encode an identical CDR3 as well. The chain is built from TRBV29-1 and TRBJ2-7, with D hard to call. This CDR3 is 11 amino acids long. Germline V lookup: CDR1 SQVTM, CDR2 ANQGSEA. V was shortened by 3 bases and J by 1 base, with 4 bases between the two germline ends. Here the CDR3 DNA reads TGCAGCGTTGAGGGTTCCTACGAGCAGTACTTC. As protein: CSVEGSYEQYF.

The V call is TRBV28, the J call TRBJ1-1; no clear D. The CDR3 consists of 12 residues. Germline V gene data show CDR1 as MDHEN and CDR2 as SYDVKM. The ends were cut back, 7 bases at V and 4 bases at J, with 10 bases in the middle. CDR3 DNA: TGTGCCAGCACCGATTGGGGCACTGAAGCTTTCTTT. Residues: CASTDWGTEAFF.

This rearrangement joins TRBV4-1 to TRBJ2-1, with D possibly being TRBD1 (6 bases). V was clipped by 2 bases and J by 4 bases, with 15 bases between them. CDR1 MGHRA and CDR2 YSYEKL come from the germline V gene. The CDR3 extends over 16 amino acids. DNA of the CDR3: TGCGCCAGCAGCCAACGAACGGGGACACCGTACAATGAGCAGTTCTTC. It translates to CASSQRTGTPYNEQFF.

The genes are TRBV27 and TRBJ1-4, with D possibly being TRBD1 (6 bases). Germline V CDR1 and CDR2: MNHEY, SMNVEV (reference sequence). This CDR3 comprises 15 residues. Trimming shortened V by 8 bases and J by 8 bases, and 21 bases separated the two germline ends. In DNA, the CDR3 is TGTGCCAGCGCAGGGGCCAGCGCACTGGGGGAAAAACTGTTTTTT. This sequence encodes CASAGASALGEKLFF.

This rearrangement joins TRBV28 to TRBJ2-7; no firm D call. CDR3 length: 14 residues. Trimming cost V 2 bases and J 1 base, with 9 bases left between them. Germline assignment: CDR1 MDHEN and CDR2 SYDVKM. Here the CDR3 reads CASSLIESSYEQYF. The CDR3 DNA is TGTGCCAGCAGTTTAATAGAAAGTTCCTACGAGCAGTACTTC.

V gene TRBV4-1 combines with J gene TRBJ1-1; 8 bases line up with TRBD1. This CDR3 is built from 16 residues. Germline assignment: CDR1 MGHRA and CDR2 YSYEKL. V dropped 1 base and J dropped 3; count of bases not matched to a gene: 7. CDR3 sequence: CASSQVEDRGYTEAFF. In DNA form, the CDR3 reads TGCGCCAGCAGCCAAGTAGAAGACAGGGGATACACTGAAGCTTTCTTT.

The chain combines TRBV6-5 with TRBJ2-7; 8 bases line up with TRBD1. The V segment lost 6 bases and the J segment 6 bases; nucleotides outside the gene matches: 4. The germline V gene encodes CDR1 MNHEY and CDR2 SVGAGI. The CDR3 runs to 12 residues. The CDR3: CASRTTGAEQYF. The CDR3 DNA reads as TGTGCCAGCAGGACGACAGGGGCCGAGCAGTACTTC.

The chain is built from TRBV18 and TRBJ2-5; unclear D gene. Germline CDR1 and CDR2: KGHSH and LQKENI. This CDR3 comprises 15 residues. The V gene lost 0 bases and the J gene lost 5 bases, with 13 bases spanning the gap. The CDR3 loop reads CASSPPVVTPETQYF. The CDR3 DNA reads TGTGCCAGCTCACCACCGGTGGTCACCCCTGAGACCCAGTACTTC.

The chain combines TRBV4-3 with TRBJ2-7; D is unclear. CDR1 is LGHNA and CDR2 is YSLEER in the germline V gene. This CDR3 contains 14 residues. V lost 5 bases and J lost 0, with 11 bases in between. CDR3 DNA: TGCGCCAGCAGCTTCTCCAAGAGCTCCTACGAGCAGTACTTC. Protein: CASSFSKSSYEQYF.

The chain couples TRBV5-6 to TRBJ2-5; D not certain. Germline loops: CDR1 SGHDT, CDR2 YYEEEE. V was clipped by 5 bases and J by 4 bases, with 12 bases between them. This CDR3 has 13 residues. The CDR3 sequence is CASRKDDTETQYF. In DNA, the CDR3 is TGTGCCAGCAGGAAGGACGATACAGAGACCCAGTACTTC. Complete variable domain (other parts from reference TRBV5-6 and TRBJ2-5): DAGVTQSPTHLIKTRGQQVTLRCSPKSGHDTVSWYQQALGQGPQFIFQYYEEEERQRGNFPDRFSGHQFPNYSSELNVNALLLGDSALYLCASRKDDTETQYFGPGTRLLVL.

The count of this clone is one. The genes are TRBV7-9 and TRBJ2-1; the D gene could be TRBD1 or TRBD2 (5 bases each). Germline V gene lookup returns CDR1 SEHNR and CDR2 FQNEAQ (reference sequence). Trimming stripped 3 bases from V and 8 bases from J, with 11 bases between. The CDR3 spans 13 residues. The CDR3 sequence: CASSLPLGDEQFF. Here the CDR3 DNA reads TGTGCCAGCAGCTTGCCACTAGGGGATGAGCAGTTCTTC.

V usage is TRBV5-1 and J usage is TRBJ1-1; 9 bases line up with TRBD1. J lost 3 bases, V lost 4 bases, and 7 bases had no gene match. The CDR3 consists of 15 residues. Germline V CDR1 and CDR2: SGHRS, YFSETQ. The CDR3 DNA sequence: TGCGCCAGCAGCCTACGGACAGGGGTGGACACTGAAGCTTTCTTT. Its protein product is CASSLRTGVDTEAFF.

This clone appeared a few times. V usage is TRBV7-9 and J usage is TRBJ2-3; tentative D call: TRBD2 (6 bases). V lost 4 bases to trimming and J lost 0 bases, with 17 bases between them. In germline, CDR1 is SEHNR, CDR2 FQNEAQ (reference sequence). The CDR3 covers 17 residues. Written as DNA, the CDR3 is TGTGCCAGCAGCTCCCCTAGAGGCGGGGCGAGCACAGATACGCAGTATTTT. It is translated as CASSSPRGGASTDTQYF.

The chain carries TRBV5-1 and TRBJ2-5; unclear D gene. Trimming cost V 0 bases and J 2 bases, with 11 bases left between them. The germline CDR1 and CDR2 sequences are SGHRS and YFSETQ. This CDR3 is 15 amino acids long. CDR3 sequence: CASSLASSHQETQYF. The CDR3 DNA sequence: TGCGCCAGCAGCTTGGCCTCGTCACATCAAGAGACCCAGTACTTC.